This T cell receptor beta chain emerged from a study of beta chain features in type 1 diabetes. In this sample, this clone turned up a few times. Antigen unknown. General study results and limits: The analysis here could not establish whether HLA type shapes TCRB rearrangement. Among all four CD4+ subsets, Type 1 diabetes patients had TCRB CDR3s that were moderately but significantly shorter. High TCR expression in some cells could lead to their over-representation in cDNA sequencing.

Expressed TCRB transcripts got sequenced, as all isolated RNA was reverse transcribed. Profiled with immunoSEQ multiplex PCR; TCRdb holds only in-frame clones, not every one. The sample lists about 290,000 clones, around 7.8% occurring once. This CDR3 is built from 16 residues. The germline V gene encodes CDR1 LGHNA and CDR2 YSLEER. Deletions cut 0 bases from V and 0 bases from J, with 9 bases between. The rearrangement joins TRBV4-3 to TRBJ1-3, with D uncertain. Input material: central memory CD4+ T cells from blood. The receptor was derived from a woman aged 18-35 years in good health. CDR3 sequence reads: CASSQEGGFSGNTIYF. DNA of the CDR3: TGCGCCAGCAGCCAAGAGGGCGGCTTCTCTGGAAACACCATATATTTT.